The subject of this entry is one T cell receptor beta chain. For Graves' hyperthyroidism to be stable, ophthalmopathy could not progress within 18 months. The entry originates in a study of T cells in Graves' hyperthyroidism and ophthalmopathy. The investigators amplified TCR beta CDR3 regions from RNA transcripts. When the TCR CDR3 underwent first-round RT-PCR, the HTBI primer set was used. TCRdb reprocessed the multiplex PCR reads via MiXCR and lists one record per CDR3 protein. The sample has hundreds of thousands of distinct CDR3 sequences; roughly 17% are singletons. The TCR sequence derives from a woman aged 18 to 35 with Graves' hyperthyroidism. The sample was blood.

CDR3 in DNA: TGTGCCAGCTCACCACCGGCTTTGAACCATGGCTACACCTTC. Translation: CASSPPALNHGYTF. The rearrangement links TRBV18 to TRBJ1-2; D remains unclear. Germline CDR1 reads KGHSH; CDR2 reads LQKENI. CDR3 length: 14 amino acids. Trimming shortened V by 0 bases and J by 6 bases, and 11 bases separated the two germline ends. The full variable domain, with the rest looked up from reference TRBV18 and TRBJ1-2, is NAGVMQNPRHLVRRRGQEARLRCSPMKGHSHVYWYRQLPEEGLKFMVYLQKENIIDESGMPKERFSAEFPKEGPSILRIQQVVRGDSAAYFCASSPPALNHGYTFGSGTRLTVV.